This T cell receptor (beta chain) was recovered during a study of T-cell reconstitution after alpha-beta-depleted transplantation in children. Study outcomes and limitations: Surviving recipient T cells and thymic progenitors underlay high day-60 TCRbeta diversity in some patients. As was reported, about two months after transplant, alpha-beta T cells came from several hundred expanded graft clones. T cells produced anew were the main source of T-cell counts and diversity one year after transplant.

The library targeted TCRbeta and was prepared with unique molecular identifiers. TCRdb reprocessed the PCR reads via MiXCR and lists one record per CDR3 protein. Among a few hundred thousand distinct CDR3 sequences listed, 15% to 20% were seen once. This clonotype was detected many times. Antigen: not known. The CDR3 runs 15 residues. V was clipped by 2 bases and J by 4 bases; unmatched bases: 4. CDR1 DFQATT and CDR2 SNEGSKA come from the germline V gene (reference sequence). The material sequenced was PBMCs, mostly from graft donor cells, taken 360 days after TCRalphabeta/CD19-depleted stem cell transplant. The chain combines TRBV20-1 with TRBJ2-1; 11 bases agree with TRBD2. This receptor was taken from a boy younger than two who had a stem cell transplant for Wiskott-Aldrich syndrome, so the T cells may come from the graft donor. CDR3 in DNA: TGCAGTGCTAGACCTAGCGGGAGGCCATACAATGAGCAGTTCTTC. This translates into CSARPSGRPYNEQFF.